A selection of T cell receptor beta chains follows, all from one sample in a study of beta chain features in type 1 diabetes. Some clones are missing from TCRdb's copy, which holds only in-frame ones; the method was immunoSEQ multiplex PCR. In the table there are roughly 150,000 clones, 8% to 8.5% of which are singletons. The specimen sequenced was central memory CD4+ T cells from blood. These receptors came from a woman between 18 and 30 years old with type 1 diabetes. CDR3s include the opening cysteine and the closing phenylalanine or tryptophan. The order of the fields is D gene, V gene, J gene, clone size, CDR3 protein, CDR3 DNA. The D gene is left open where the match is weak. Where a row states a size, it is once, few, many or the class of an expanded clone; other rows omit it.

TRBD2	TRBV2	TRBJ2-3	-	CASTYTSGSTDTQYF	TGTGCCAGCACTTACACTAGCGGGAGCACAGATACGCAGTATTTT
-	TRBV4-2	TRBJ1-1	-	CASSQGAGNMNTEAFF	TGTGCCAGCAGCCAAGGGGCAGGAAACATGAACACTGAAGCTTTCTTT
-	TRBV19	TRBJ2-5	once	CASSIGDQETQYF	TGTGCCAGTAGTATCGGTGACCAAGAGACCCAGTACTTC
-	TRBV10-3	TRBJ1-1	-	CAIGPASGKNTEAFF	TGTGCCATCGGTCCTGCATCAGGAAAGAACACTGAAGCTTTCTTT
-	TRBV20-1	TRBJ1-2	-	CSTTVRYGYTF	TGCAGTACGACAGTACGCTATGGCTACACCTTC
-	TRBV6-6	TRBJ1-3	-	CASSPGGGTLGNTIYF	TGTGCCAGCAGCCCGGGGGGAGGGACGCTTGGAAACACCATATATTTT
TRBD1	TRBV5-6	TRBJ2-3	few	CASSFKGAGTQYF	TGTGCCAGCAGCTTTAAGGGGGCCGGGACGCAGTATTTT
-	TRBV2	TRBJ2-5	few	CASSQLGAQETQYF	TGTGCCAGCAGTCAATTAGGGGCCCAAGAGACCCAGTACTTC
-	TRBV7-9	TRBJ1-1	few	CASSLAEGGNTEAFF	TGTGCCAGCAGCTTAGCGGAGGGCGGGAACACTGAAGCTTTCTTT
-	TRBV6-5	TRBJ1-5	few	CASREGPSHQPQHF	TGTGCCAGCAGGGAGGGTCCCTCTCATCAGCCCCAGCATTTT
-	TRBV9	TRBJ2-5	few	CASSALLVREETQYF	TGTGCCAGCAGCGCGCTACTAGTACGGGAAGAGACCCAGTACTTC
TRBD1	TRBV4-3	TRBJ1-5	-	CASSQVRDSNQPQHF	TGCGCCAGCAGCCAAGTTCGGGACAGTAATCAGCCCCAGCATTTT
-	TRBV10-3	TRBJ1-2	many	CAISELRLREPYGYTF	TGTGCCATCAGTGAACTCCGTCTCCGGGAGCCCTATGGCTACACCTTC
TRBD1	TRBV5-1	TRBJ2-5	few	CASSMGQEAYEQYF	TGCGCCAGCAGCATGGGACAGGAGGCGTATGAGCAGTACTTC
TRBD1	TRBV7-2	TRBJ2-5	few	CASSLGQGRQETQYF	TGTGCCAGCAGCTTAGGACAGGGGAGGCAAGAGACCCAGTACTTC
-	TRBV4-2	TRBJ2-7	few	CASSQEGREAYEQYF	TGTGCCAGCAGCCAAGAGGGCAGGGAGGCCTACGAGCAGTACTTC
-	TRBV5-6	TRBJ2-1	-	CASSLDLERPLVF	TGTGCCAGCAGCCTGGATTTGGAGAGACCTCTCGTCTTC
-	TRBV28	TRBJ1-2	few	CASSPPRQSNYGGYTF	TGTGCCAGCAGTCCGCCCCGACAGAGTAACTATGGGGGCTACACCTTC
-	TRBV11-2	TRBJ1-2	few	CASKQANYGYTF	TGTGCCAGCAAACAAGCTAACTATGGCTACACCTTC
TRBD2	TRBV27	TRBJ2-1	-	CASSSSLAGGWNEQFF	TGTGCCAGCAGTTCCAGTCTAGCGGGAGGGTGGAATGAGCAGTTCTTC
-	TRBV30	TRBJ1-6	-	CAWSATGGHSPLHF	TGTGCCTGGAGTGCCACCGGGGGGCATTCACCCCTCCACTTT
TRBD2	TRBV9	TRBJ2-7	few	CASSVGLAELYEQYF	TGTGCCAGCAGCGTAGGCCTAGCGGAGCTCTACGAGCAGTACTTC
TRBD1	TRBV6-6	TRBJ1-1	few	CASSTGQGADTEAFF	TGTGCCAGCAGTACGGGACAGGGGGCGGATACTGAAGCTTTCTTT
-	TRBV7-2	TRBJ2-7	few	CASRERQSSYEQYF	TGTGCCAGCAGGGAGAGACAGTCTTCCTACGAGCAGTACTTC
-	TRBV30	TRBJ2-1	few	CAWSDRNNEQFF	TGTGCCTGGAGTGACAGGAACAATGAGCAGTTCTTC
TRBD1	TRBV18	TRBJ1-1	-	CASSPAGGASEAFF	TGTGCCAGCTCACCAGCAGGGGGCGCCTCTGAAGCTTTCTTT
-	TRBV10-3	TRBJ2-3	many	CAISSFTDTQYF	TGTGCCATCAGCTCGTTCACAGATACGCAGTATTTT
TRBD2	TRBV28	TRBJ2-3	-	CASSPGTSGNTQYF	TGTGCCAGCAGTCCCGGGACTAGCGGGAATACGCAGTATTTT
TRBD1	TRBV2	TRBJ1-5	few	CASSQSTGAGGKPQHF	TGTGCCAGCAGTCAGAGCACAGGGGCGGGGGGGAAGCCCCAGCATTTT
TRBD1	TRBV5-1	TRBJ2-6	few	CASSPRTDRAGANVLTF	TGCGCCAGCAGCCCCAGGACCGACAGGGCTGGGGCCAACGTCCTGACTTTC
-	TRBV11-2	TRBJ2-1	few	CASHGGGTNYNEQFF	TGTGCCAGCCATGGGGGGGGGACAAATTACAATGAGCAGTTCTTC
TRBD1	TRBV29-1	TRBJ1-4	-	CSVRTGDEKLFF	TGCAGCGTGAGGACAGGGGATGAAAAACTGTTTTTT
-	TRBV5-1	TRBJ2-3	few	CASRWTIRDTQYF	TGCGCCAGCAGGTGGACTATTCGCGATACGCAGTATTTT
TRBD1	TRBV19	TRBJ1-5	few	CASSSGQGNRPQHF	TGTGCCAGTAGTTCGGGACAGGGTAATCGACCCCAGCATTTT
-	TRBV6-1	TRBJ2-6	-	CASSEGQNPNVLTF	TGTGCCAGCAGTGAAGGCCAGAACCCCAACGTCCTGACTTTC
-	TRBV5-4	TRBJ2-1	few	CASSLSSANEQFF	TGTGCCAGCAGCCTTTCTAGCGCCAATGAGCAGTTCTTC
-	TRBV5-8	TRBJ1-2	-	CASSPLNRARGYTF	TGTGCCAGCAGCCCCCTAAACAGGGCCCGTGGCTACACCTTC
TRBD1	TRBV29-1	TRBJ2-3	-	CSAPGQGFWDTQYF	TGCAGCGCCCCGGGACAGGGATTTTGGGATACGCAGTATTTT
TRBD2	TRBV4-2	TRBJ2-7	-	CASSNRLAGGLGDEQYF	TGTGCCAGCAGCAACCGACTAGCGGGAGGTCTCGGCGACGAGCAGTACTTC
TRBD2	TRBV7-3	TRBJ2-2	-	CASSLTSGIGNGELFF	TGTGCCAGCAGCTTAACTAGCGGGATAGGGAACGGGGAGCTGTTTTTT
-	TRBV4-2	TRBJ1-1	-	CASSQEVADRNTEAFF	TGTGCCAGCAGCCAAGAGGTCGCGGACAGGAACACTGAAGCTTTCTTT
TRBD2	TRBV9	TRBJ2-7	-	CASSVRIGTSIDEQYF	TGTGCCAGCAGCGTAAGAATCGGGACTAGTATCGACGAGCAGTACTTC
-	TRBV4-3	TRBJ1-2	few	CASSQDWGGFVGYTF	TGCGCCAGCAGCCAAGATTGGGGAGGGTTCGTTGGCTACACCTTC
-	TRBV11-2	TRBJ2-3	few	CASSPLGGEVTDTQYF	TGTGCCAGCAGCCCCCTAGGGGGGGAGGTCACAGATACGCAGTATTTT
TRBD2	TRBV7-8	TRBJ2-1	-	CASSPTASGRAGEQFF	TGTGCCAGCAGCCCAACGGCTAGCGGGAGGGCCGGCGAGCAGTTCTTC
TRBD1	TRBV5-1	TRBJ2-5	-	CASSPNRGGPEETQYF	TGCGCCAGCAGCCCGAACAGGGGTGGTCCGGAAGAGACCCAGTACTTC
TRBD1	TRBV11-2	TRBJ1-4	few	CASSYSTQGLGNEKLFF	TGTGCCAGCAGCTACTCCACACAGGGGCTGGGAAATGAAAAACTGTTTTTT
-	TRBV7-2	TRBJ1-5	-	CASSLVGGRGQPQHF	TGTGCCAGCAGCTTAGTAGGCGGCAGGGGTCAGCCCCAGCATTTT
TRBD1	TRBV7-2	TRBJ1-5	few	CASSPWTGVGQPQHF	TGTGCCAGCAGCCCATGGACAGGGGTAGGGCAGCCCCAGCATTTT
-	TRBV4-3	TRBJ2-3	few	CASSPKLGPSADTQYF	TGCGCCAGCAGCCCGAAGTTGGGGCCTAGCGCAGATACGCAGTATTTT
TRBD1	TRBV18	TRBJ2-5	-	CASSPGTVGQETQYF	TGTGCCAGCTCACCAGGGACAGTAGGCCAAGAGACCCAGTACTTC
TRBD2	TRBV30	TRBJ2-7	-	CAWSVLLAGAREQYF	TGTGCCTGGAGTGTACTATTAGCGGGAGCCCGCGAGCAGTACTTC
-	TRBV28	TRBJ1-1	-	CASIVQGIPEAFF	TGTGCCAGCATCGTTCAGGGAATCCCTGAAGCTTTCTTT
TRBD1	TRBV15	TRBJ1-2	few	CATSQRTGQSLFYGYTF	TGTGCCACCAGCCAGAGGACAGGGCAGAGCCTCTTCTATGGCTACACCTTC
TRBD1	TRBV19	TRBJ2-5	few	CASGTGRGGTQYF	TGTGCCAGCGGGACAGGTAGAGGTGGGACCCAGTACTTC
-	TRBV20-1	TRBJ1-1	-	CSAIATAAFF	TGCAGTGCTATAGCGACGGCGGCTTTCTTT
TRBD2	TRBV11-2	TRBJ2-1	-	CASSAGTSIRNEQFF	TGTGCCAGCAGCGCCGGGACTAGTATAAGGAATGAGCAGTTCTTC
TRBD1	TRBV9	TRBJ2-1	few	CASSASGTGHNEQFF	TGTGCCAGCAGCGCATCCGGGACAGGACATAATGAGCAGTTCTTC